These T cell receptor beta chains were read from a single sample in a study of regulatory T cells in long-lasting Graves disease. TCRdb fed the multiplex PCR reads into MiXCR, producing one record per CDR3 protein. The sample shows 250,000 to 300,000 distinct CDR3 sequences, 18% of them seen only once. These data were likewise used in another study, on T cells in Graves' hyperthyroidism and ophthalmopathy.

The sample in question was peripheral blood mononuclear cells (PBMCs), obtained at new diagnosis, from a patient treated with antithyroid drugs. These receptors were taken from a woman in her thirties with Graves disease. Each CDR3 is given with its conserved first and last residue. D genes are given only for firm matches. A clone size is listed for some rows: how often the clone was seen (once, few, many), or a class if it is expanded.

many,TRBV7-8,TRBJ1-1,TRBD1,TGTGCCAGCAGCAGCGAGACAGGGGAACTCCCTGAAGCTTTCTTT,CASSSETGELPEAFF
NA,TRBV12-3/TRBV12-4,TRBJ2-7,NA,TGTGCCAGCAGTTTATCTCCGGGAGTCTACGAGCAGTACTTC,CASSLSPGVYEQYF
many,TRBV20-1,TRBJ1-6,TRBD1,TGCAGTGCTAGAGTTCTGGGAAGGGGGCCTCCTAATAATTCACCCCTCCACTTT,CSARVLGRGPPNNSPLHF
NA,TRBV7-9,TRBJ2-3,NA,TGTGCCAGCAGCTTAGAAGTCGGCGGTGGCACAGATACGCAGTATTTT,CASSLEVGGGTDTQYF
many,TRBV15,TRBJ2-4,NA,TGTGCCACCAGCAGAGAGGGAGAGCTAGCCAAAAACATTCAGTACTTC,CATSREGELAKNIQYF
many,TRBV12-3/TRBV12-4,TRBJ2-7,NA,TGTGCCAGCGGCTTCCGGCGCACCTACGAGCAGTACTTC,CASGFRRTYEQYF
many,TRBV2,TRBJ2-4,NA,TGTGCCAGCAGTGAAGAGGCGCAGGTAGCCAAAAACATTCAGTACTTC,CASSEEAQVAKNIQYF
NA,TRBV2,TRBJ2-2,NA,TGTGCCACGAGGGACCGATCAGAAAACACCGGGGAGCTGTTTTTT,CATRDRSENTGELFF
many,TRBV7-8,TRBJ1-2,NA,TGTGCCAGCAGCCGTGGGTCCAGCTATGGCTACACCTTC,CASSRGSSYGYTF
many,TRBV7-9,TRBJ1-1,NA,TGTGCCAGCAGCTTCCCAGGTAACACTGAAGCTTTCTTT,CASSFPGNTEAFF
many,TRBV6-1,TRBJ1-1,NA,TGTGCCGCGACGGGAGGCCGGCAGGGGACTGAAGCTTTCTTT,CAATGGRQGTEAFF
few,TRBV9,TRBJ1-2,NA,TGTGCCAGCAGCGTAGATCGGGGTGGGCAGGAATATGGCTACACCTTC,CASSVDRGGQEYGYTF
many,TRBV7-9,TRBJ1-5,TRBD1,TGTGCCAGCAGCTTTGGGACAGGGAGGAATCAGCCCCAGCATTTT,CASSFGTGRNQPQHF
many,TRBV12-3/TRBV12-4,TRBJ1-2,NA,TGTGCCAGCAGTTCCCGGAGGGTTCATGGCTACACCTTC,CASSSRRVHGYTF
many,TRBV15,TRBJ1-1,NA,TGTGCCACCAGCAGTGACTTGAACACTGAAGCTTTCTTT,CATSSDLNTEAFF
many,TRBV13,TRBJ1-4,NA,TGTGCCAGCAGCTTAGGGGGGTTTGGTGAAAAACTGTTTTTT,CASSLGGFGEKLFF
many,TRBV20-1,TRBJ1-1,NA,TGCAGTGCTTCTACAGGGATCACTGAAGCTTTCTTT,CSASTGITEAFF
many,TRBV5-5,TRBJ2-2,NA,TGTGCCAGCAGCTTGCATCCGGGTGGGAACACCGGGGAGCTGTTTTTT,CASSLHPGGNTGELFF
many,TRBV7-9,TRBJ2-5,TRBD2,TGTGCCAGCACCGAGGGTCGGCTAGCGGGGAGCGGCGGGAAGACCCAGTACTTC,CASTEGRLAGSGGKTQYF
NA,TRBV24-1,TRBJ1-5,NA,TGTGCCACCAGTGATTCGCGGGAGGGGACGGGGGAACCCCAGCATTTT,CATSDSREGTGEPQHF
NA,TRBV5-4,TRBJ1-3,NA,TGTGCCAGCAGTCGCGGGTCGTCTGGAAACACCATATATTTT,CASSRGSSGNTIYF
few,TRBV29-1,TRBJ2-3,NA,TGCAGCGTTGAACCGGGAAACACAGATACGCAGTATTTT,CSVEPGNTDTQYF
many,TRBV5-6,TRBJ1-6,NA,TGTGCCAGCAGCTACCGTTCGGCCGGGCGTAATTCACCCCTCCACTTT,CASSYRSAGRNSPLHF
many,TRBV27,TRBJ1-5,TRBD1,TGTGCCAGCAGCAGGACAGGGTTGGGAAATCAGCCCCAGCATTTT,CASSRTGLGNQPQHF
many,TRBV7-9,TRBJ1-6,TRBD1,TGTGCCAGCAGCACTGACAGGGGATCTTATTCACCCCTCCACTTT,CASSTDRGSYSPLHF
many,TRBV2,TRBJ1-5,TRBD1,TGTGCCAGCCTTTTGATGACAGGGGTTAATCAGCCCCAGCATTTT,CASLLMTGVNQPQHF
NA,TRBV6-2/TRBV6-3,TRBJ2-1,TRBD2,TGTGCCAGCAGTTGGCGTGCTAGCGGGAGGGCTTACAATGAGCAGTTCTTC,CASSWRASGRAYNEQFF
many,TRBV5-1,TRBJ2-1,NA,TGCGCCAGCAGCTTCCGGGACACCCAATCCTACAATGAGCAGTTCTTC,CASSFRDTQSYNEQFF
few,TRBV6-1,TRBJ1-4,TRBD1,TGTGCCAGCACCAACTCTAGGACAGGTCGAGGTGAAAAACTGTTTTTT,CASTNSRTGRGEKLFF
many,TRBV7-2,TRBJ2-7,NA,TGTGCCAGCAGCTTAGCAGTGGGCAGGGCCAACGAGCAGTACTTC,CASSLAVGRANEQYF
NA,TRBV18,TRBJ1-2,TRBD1,TGTGCCAGCACCCCAGGGGGTGGTGCCTATGGCTACACCTTC,CASTPGGGAYGYTF
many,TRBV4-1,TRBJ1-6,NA,TGCGCCAGCAGCCAAGGGGTCTTCTCCTATAATTCACCCCTCCACTTT,CASSQGVFSYNSPLHF
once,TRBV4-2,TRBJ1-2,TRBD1,TGTGCCAGCAGCCAGGGGCCCAACAGGGGCCATGGCTACACCTTC,CASSQGPNRGHGYTF
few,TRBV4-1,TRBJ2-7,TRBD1,TGCGCCAGCAGCCCGTTGACAGGGGGCTCCTACGAGCAGTACTTC,CASSPLTGGSYEQYF
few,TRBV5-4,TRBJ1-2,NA,TGTGCCAGCAGCTTGGTAGGGCATGGCTACACCTTC,CASSLVGHGYTF
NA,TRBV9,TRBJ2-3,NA,TGTGCCAGCAGCGTAGAGGGGGGACAAGGGCAGAATACGCAGTATTTT,CASSVEGGQGQNTQYF
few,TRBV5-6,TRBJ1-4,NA,TGTGCCAGCAGCCCCAGGGGAGGTTTAGAAAAACTGTTTTTT,CASSPRGGLEKLFF
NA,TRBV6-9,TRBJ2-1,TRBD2,TGTGCCAGCAGTTATACTAGCGGGGGGGTGAGTAATGAGCAGTTCTTC,CASSYTSGGVSNEQFF
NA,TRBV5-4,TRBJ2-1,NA,TGTGCCAGCAGCCTCCCGGGGGACAATGAGCAGTTCTTC,CASSLPGDNEQFF
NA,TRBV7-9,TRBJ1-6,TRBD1,TGTGCCAGCAGCGCACGACAGGGGACACCCCTCCACTTT,CASSARQGTPLHF
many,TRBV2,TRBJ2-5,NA,TGTGCCAGCAGTGAAAGGAAGGGACAAGAGACCCAGTACTTC,CASSERKGQETQYF
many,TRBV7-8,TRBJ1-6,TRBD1,TGTGCCAGCAGCTTATTTGGGACAGAAAATTCACCCCTCCACTTT,CASSLFGTENSPLHF
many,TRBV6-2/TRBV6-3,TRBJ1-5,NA,TGTGCCAGCAGTTGGACCAAATTCCAGCCCCAGCATTTT,CASSWTKFQPQHF
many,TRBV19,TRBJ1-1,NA,TGTGCCAGTACCTTCCAGGGATTGGGCACTGAAGCTTTCTTT,CASTFQGLGTEAFF
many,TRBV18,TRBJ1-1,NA,TGTGCCAGCTCACCAGGGCAGAACACTGAAGCTTTCTTT,CASSPGQNTEAFF
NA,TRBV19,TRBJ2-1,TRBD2,TGTGCCAGCACGACTAGCGGGGTTGAACATCAGTTCTTC,CASTTSGVEHQFF
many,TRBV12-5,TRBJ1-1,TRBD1,TGTGCTAGTGGTTCCTCGACCCAGGGGGCTAGCACTGAAGCTTTCTTT,CASGSSTQGASTEAFF
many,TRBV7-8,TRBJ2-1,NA,TGTGCCAGCAGACTAATGGGTACTTACAATGAGCAGTTCTTC,CASRLMGTYNEQFF
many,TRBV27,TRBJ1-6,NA,TGTGCCAGCAGTCGCCGGACAGCAAGCTCCTATAATTCACCCCTCCACTTT,CASSRRTASSYNSPLHF
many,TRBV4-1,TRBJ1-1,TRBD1,TGCGCCAGCACCCTCAGGGGGGGCTCTAACACTGAAGCCTTCTTT,CASTLRGGSNTEAFF
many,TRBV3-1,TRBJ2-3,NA,TGTGCCAGCAGTCAAAACAGGGTCGATACGCAGTATTTT,CASSQNRVDTQYF
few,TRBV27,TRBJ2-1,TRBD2,TGTGCCAGCAGTTTACTAAGCGGGGGGGCCTTCAATGAGCAGTTCTTC,CASSLLSGGAFNEQFF
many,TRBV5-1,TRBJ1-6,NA,TGCGCCAGCAATCGGCAGGGGCCTAATTCACCCCTCCACTTT,CASNRQGPNSPLHF
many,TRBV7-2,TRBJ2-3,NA,TGTGCCAGCAGCTTAGGGGATACAACAGATACGCAGTATTTT,CASSLGDTTDTQYF
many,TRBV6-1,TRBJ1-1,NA,TGTGCCAGCAGTACGGAAGGGGGGGTCGCTGAAGCTTTCTTT,CASSTEGGVAEAFF